This T cell receptor beta chain was captured in a study of T-cell memory formation after mild COVID-19. The study, taken as a whole, reports: Among CD4+ contracting clones, most were CM and EM, and CD8+ ones EMRA. Whether day 37 second-wave clones are SARS-CoV-2-specific was not confirmed. Some SARS-CoV-2-responding clones were already detected in memory before infection.

The 5'RACE method, run with constant-segment primers, produced TCR alpha and TCR beta cDNA libraries (carrying sample barcodes and UMIs). One entry per CDR3 protein results from TCRdb running MiXCR on the 5' RACE reads. The sample lists 200,000 to 300,000 distinct CDR3 sequences, approximately 15% seen once, with 22% in the top ten. CDR1 and CDR2 from the germline V gene are KGHDR and SFDVKD. V lost 3 bases and J lost 3; bases outside the gene matches: 4. The length of the CDR3 is 15 residues. Concerning this clonotype itself: Its target is not known.

Sequencing was performed on PBMCs or a T cell subset sorted from them (not recorded which). The TCR originated in a man aged 18 to 35 who had mild COVID-19 (a few samples of this study predate the infection). Cell type and time point are not known. This rearrangement joins TRBV24-1 to TRBJ1-1, with TRBD1 identical over 9 bases. The CDR3 DNA reads as TGTGCCACCAGTGATCCCCGGACAGGGGACACTGAAGCTTTCTTT. This encodes CATSDPRTGDTEAFF.